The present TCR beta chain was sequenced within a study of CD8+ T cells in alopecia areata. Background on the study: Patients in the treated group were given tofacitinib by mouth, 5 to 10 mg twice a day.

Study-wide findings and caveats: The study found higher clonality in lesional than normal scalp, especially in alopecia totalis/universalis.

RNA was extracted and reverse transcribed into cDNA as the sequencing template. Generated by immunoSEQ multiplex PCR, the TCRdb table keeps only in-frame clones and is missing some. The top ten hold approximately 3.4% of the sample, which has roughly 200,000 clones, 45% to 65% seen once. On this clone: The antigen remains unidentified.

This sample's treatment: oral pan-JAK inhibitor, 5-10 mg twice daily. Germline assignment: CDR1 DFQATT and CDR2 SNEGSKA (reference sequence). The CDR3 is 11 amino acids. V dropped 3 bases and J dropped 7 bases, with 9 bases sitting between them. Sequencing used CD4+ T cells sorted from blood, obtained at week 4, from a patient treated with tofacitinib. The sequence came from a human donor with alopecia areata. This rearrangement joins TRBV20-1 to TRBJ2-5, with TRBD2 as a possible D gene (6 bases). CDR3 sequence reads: CSARGDLTQYF. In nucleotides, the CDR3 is TGCAGTGCTAGGGGGGACTTGACCCAGTACTTC.